This T cell receptor (beta chain) emerged from a study of blood T cell repertoires in COVID-19. Across the study: Spain, Italy and the United States supplied samples that represented acute and convalescent COVID-19.

The V end was cut by 2 bases, the J end by 2 bases, with 10 bases between. The CDR3 is 14 amino acids. In germline, CDR1 is SGHKS, CDR2 YYEKEE (reference sequence). Produced via immunoSEQ multiplex PCR; TCRdb's table is partial and in-frame only. The repertoire holds 150,000 to 200,000 clones, with approximately 85% as singletons. This clone was found a few times. This sequence was found in a middle-aged man who had recovered from COVID-19. This chain uses TRBV5-5 with TRBJ1-2; D is undetermined. The sample comprised PBMCs or T cells enriched from blood (not recorded which). CDR3 DNA sequence: TGTGCCAGCAGCTTTTACCCAGTGAACTATGGCTACACCTTC. This gives the protein CASSFYPVNYGYTF. The full variable domain, completed using reference TRBV5-5 and TRBJ1-2, is DAGVTQSPTHLIKTRGQQVTLRCSPISGHKSVSWYQQVLGQGPQFIFQYYEKEERGRGNFPDRFSARQFPNYSSELNVNALLLGDSALYLCASSFYPVNYGYTFGSGTRLTVV.